Shown below are 31 T cell receptor beta chains from a single sample sequenced in a study of blood T cell repertoires in COVID-19. Produced via immunoSEQ multiplex PCR; TCRdb's table is partial and in-frame only. The table has approximately 90,000 clones, 82% seen once. The source material was peripheral blood. The source of these receptors is a woman older than 75 with acute or convalescent COVID-19.

The chain joins TRBV5-1 to TRBJ1-1, with no clear D. Germline-derived CDR1 and CDR2 are SGHRS and YFSETQ. The CDR3 runs to 11 residues. Trimming stripped 4 bases from V and 5 bases from J, with 6 bases between. Here the CDR3 DNA reads TGCGCCAGCAGCCAGGATACTGAAGCTTTCTTT. Amino acids: CASSQDTEAFF.

V is TRBV19 and J is TRBJ2-6, with D possibly matching TRBD2 (7 bases). The CDR3 consists of 17 residues. Germline V lookup: CDR1 LNHDA, CDR2 SQIVND (reference sequence). Between the trimmed V and J ends, which lost 5 bases and 1 base, there was a span of 15 bases. CDR3 sequence (DNA): TGTGCCAGTAGTTGGGGGGGGCTACCGTCTGGGGCCAACGTCCTGACTTTC. As protein: CASSWGGLPSGANVLTF.

This clone is a singleton in its sample. This chain joins TRBV19 and TRBJ1-5; 7 bases fit TRBD1. The trim removed 6 bases at V and 5 bases at J, leaving 7 bases unmatched. Germline CDR1 is LNHDA and CDR2 is SQIVND (reference sequence). The CDR3 contains 14 residues. Here the CDR3 reads CASRYQGVYQPQHF. The DNA for the CDR3 is TGTGCCAGTAGGTACCAGGGGGTCTATCAGCCCCAGCATTTT.

The chain employs TRBV29-1 and TRBJ1-2, with 7 bases identical to TRBD1. V trimming: 4 bases; J trimming: 3 bases; junction bases outside the gene matches: 5. This CDR3 comprises 13 residues. CDR1 and CDR2 (germline): SQVTM, ANQGSEA. This CDR3 reads CSVGPTGDYGYTF. The CDR3 region has the DNA TGCAGCGTTGGACCCACAGGGGACTATGGCTACACCTTC.

The chain joins TRBV6-5 to TRBJ2-7, with D unresolved. V lost 6 bases and J 5 bases, leaving 14 bases between the germline ends. CDR1 and CDR2 (germline): MNHEY, SVGAGI. The CDR3 contains 13 residues. CDR3 coding DNA: TGTGCCAGCAGCCTAACCCCGAGCGACGAGCAGTACTTC. Its protein is CASSLTPSDEQYF.

The chain employs TRBV5-1 and TRBJ1-1; D remains ambiguous. There are 14 residues in the CDR3. Between the trimmed V and J ends, which lost 0 bases and 1 base, there was a span of 7 bases. Germline CDR1 and CDR2: SGHRS and YFSETQ. The CDR3 nucleotides are TGCGCCAGCAGCTTGGCAGGAAGGAACACTGAAGCTTTCTTT. This gives the protein CASSLAGRNTEAFF.

The chain carries TRBV21-1 and TRBJ2-7; the table's D call TRBD1 went unverified against the DNA. TRBV21-1 is given as a pseudogene. This CDR3 has 11 amino acids. The CDR3 DNA sequence: TGTGCCAGCCCTGACAGCTACGAGCAGTACTTC. Translating it yields CASPDSYEQYF.

The CDR3 spells CASSIKRGTNTGELFF. For the CDR3, the DNA is TGTGCCAGTAGTATAAAACGGGGAACGAACACCGGGGAGCTGTTTTTT. V is TRBV19 and J is TRBJ2-2, with D perhaps matching TRBD2 (5 bases). This CDR3 is 16 amino acids long. V lost 2 bases and J 0 bases, leaving 10 bases between the germline ends. Germline V gives CDR1 LNHDA, CDR2 SQIVND (reference sequence). The entire variable domain, with the rest obtained from reference TRBV19 and TRBJ2-2, is as follows: DGGITQSPKYLFRKEGQNVTLSCEQNLNHDAMYWYRQDPGQGLRLIYYSQIVNDFQKGDIAEGYSVSREKKESFPLTVTSAQKNPTAFYLCASSIKRGTNTGELFFGEGSRLTVL.

The rearrangement uses TRBV5-1 and TRBJ2-2, with 10 nucleotides matching TRBD2. Per germline, CDR1 SGHRS and CDR2 YFSETQ. With V trimmed by 2 bases and J by 0 bases, 4 bases remained unmatched. This CDR3 region has 17 residues. CDR3 amino acids: CASSLLAGTTNTGELFF. The DNA of the CDR3 is TGCGCCAGCAGCTTACTAGCGGGGACAACGAACACCGGGGAGCTGTTTTTT.

The chain couples TRBV5-6 to TRBJ1-6; D gene ambiguous. Germline-derived CDR1 and CDR2 are SGHDT and YYEEEE. Trimming left V 0 bases short and J 10 bases short, with 14 bases between. The CDR3 runs 15 residues. The CDR3 DNA is TGTGCCAGCAGCTTGGTTGGAGGGTCGGGGTCACCCCTCCACTTT. Encoded protein: CASSLVGGSGSPLHF.

The V call is TRBV6-6, the J call TRBJ2-6, with D maybe TRBD1 (6 bases). Germline V CDR1 and CDR2: MNHNY, SVGAGI (reference sequence). The CDR3 totals 15 residues. The V gene lost 5 bases and the J gene lost 1 base, with 9 bases spanning the gap. The CDR3: CASSNTGSGANVLTF. Written as DNA, the CDR3 is TGTGCCAGCAGTAACACAGGGTCTGGGGCCAACGTCCTGACTTTC.

The chain employs TRBV6-1 and TRBJ2-7, with TRBD2 identical over 11 bases. With V trimmed by 4 bases and J by 4 bases, 9 bases remained unmatched. This CDR3 spans 16 amino acids. Per the germline V gene, CDR1 is MNHNS and CDR2 is SASEGT. CDR3 coding DNA: TGTGCCAGCAGTGTTTTCACTAGCGGGAGTATTTACGAGCAGTACTTC. Residues: CASSVFTSGSIYEQYF.

V usage is TRBV20-1 and J usage is TRBJ2-1; 7 bases match TRBD2. The V gene's germline CDR1 is DFQATT and CDR2 SNEGSKA (reference sequence). The length of the CDR3 is 17 residues. V lost 3 bases, J lost 3 bases, and 14 bases stayed unmatched. DNA for the CDR3: TGCAGTGCTAGTAGGGTCCTTCTCCGGGGGGACTACAATGAGCAGTTCTTC. This encodes CSASRVLLRGDYNEQFF.

This sequence joins TRBV5-4 and TRBJ1-1, with 7 bases lining up with TRBD1. CDR3 size: 14 residues. Germline assignment: CDR1 SGHNT and CDR2 YYREEE (reference sequence). With 4 bases clipped from V and 3 bases from J, the junction kept 6 bases outside the gene matches. The CDR3: CASSPQGWDTEAFF. The DNA of the CDR3 is TGTGCCAGCAGCCCACAGGGGTGGGACACTGAAGCTTTCTTT.

V and J are TRBV18 and TRBJ2-5; TRBD1 matches 8 bases. CDR3 length: 13 amino acids. Germline V lookup: CDR1 KGHSH, CDR2 LQKENI. The J segment lost 5 bases and the V segment lost 4 bases, leaving 3 bases of the junction unmatched. CDR3 sequence: CASSLRDRETQYF. The CDR3 DNA follows: TGTGCCAGCTCACTCCGGGACAGGGAGACCCAGTACTTC.

The V call is TRBV6-5, the J call TRBJ1-5, with TRBD1 matching over 7 bases. V lost 7 bases and J lost 5; bases outside the gene matches: 11. Germline assignment: CDR1 MNHEY and CDR2 SVGAGI. The CDR3 contains 15 residues. The CDR3 bases are TGTGCCAGCAAACCTGTCAGGGGGAGCCATCAGCCCCAGCATTTT. Protein sequence: CASKPVRGSHQPQHF.

This rearrangement joins TRBV9 to TRBJ1-3; a possible D gene is TRBD1 (5 bases). V was cut by 4 bases and J by 3 bases, with 14 bases left in between. CDR3 length equals 15 residues. The germline gives CDR1 SGDLS, CDR2 YYNGEE. The CDR3 bases are TGTGCCAGCAGCCCGCGGGACTCATATGGAAACACCATATATTTT. Translation: CASSPRDSYGNTIYF.

The chain has TRBV3-1 (or the pseudogene TRBV3-2) and TRBJ2-1; 7 bases map to TRBD2. The germline V gene has CDR1 LGHDT and CDR2 YNNKEL (reference sequence). This CDR3 region has 13 residues. Losses at the gene ends were 4 bases for V and 10 bases for J; bases not matched to a gene: 7. The CDR3 DNA sequence: TGTGCCAGCAGCCTCCGGGACTACGGGGAGCAGTTCTTC. This gives the protein CASSLRDYGEQFF.

The count of this clone is one. This chain links TRBV2 with TRBJ1-4; D may be TRBD1 (6 bases). The length of the CDR3 is 15 residues. CDR1 is SNHLY and CDR2 is FYNNEI in the germline V gene. Trimming took off 2 bases at V and 8 bases at J, with 15 bases between the two ends. CDR3 nucleotide sequence: TGTGCCAGCAGTGAATCGGCACAGGGCTTGGAAAAACTGTTTTTT. It encodes CASSESAQGLEKLFF.

This clone was counted once. The gene calls are TRBV28 and TRBJ2-7; D is unresolved. This CDR3 region has 13 residues. Deletions cut 5 bases from V and 5 bases from J, with 13 bases between. Germline V lookup: CDR1 MDHEN, CDR2 SYDVKM. CDR3 protein: CASSRMGRDEQYF. The CDR3 DNA reads as TGTGCCAGCAGTAGAATGGGTCGGGACGAGCAGTACTTC.

The chain has TRBV29-1 and TRBJ2-4; D remains ambiguous. The CDR3 sequence is 11 residues long. V was cut by 4 bases and J by 7 bases, with 8 bases left in between. Germline CDR1 SQVTM, CDR2 ANQGSEA. CDR3 bases: TGCAGCGTTGTGCTTGAGAACATTCAGTACTTC. It codes for CSVVLENIQYF.

V and J are TRBV5-1 and TRBJ1-4, with TRBD1 identical over 7 bases. The CDR3 has 16 amino acids. CDR1 is SGHRS, CDR2 YFSETQ, per germline. With 0 bases clipped from V and 4 bases from J, the junction kept 6 bases outside the gene matches. The CDR3 spells CASSLAEGAGNEKLFF. The CDR3 DNA reads TGCGCCAGCAGCTTGGCTGAGGGGGCGGGTAATGAAAAACTGTTTTTT. Combining the CDR3 with reference TRBV5-1 and TRBJ1-4 gives the whole variable domain KAGVTQTPRYLIKTRGQQVTLSCSPISGHRSVSWYQQTPGQGLQFLFEYFSETQRNKGNFPGRFSGRQFSNSRSEMNVSTLELGDSALYLCASSLAEGAGNEKLFFGSGTQLSVL.

The chain carries TRBV2 and TRBJ2-1; 8 nucleotides agree with TRBD2. V lost 7 bases, J lost 9 bases, and 14 bases stayed unmatched. The germline V gene encodes CDR1 SNHLY and CDR2 FYNNEI. This CDR3 region has 15 residues. This chain's CDR3 is CASTPRGARGSEQFF. The CDR3 bases are TGTGCCAGCACCCCGCGGGGGGCACGGGGGAGTGAGCAGTTCTTC.

This clone was recorded only once. V gene TRBV3-1 (or the pseudogene TRBV3-2) combines with J gene TRBJ1-3; D unresolved. The CDR3 is 11 amino acids. Germline assignment: CDR1 LGHDT and CDR2 YNNKEL (reference sequence). Trimming stripped 5 bases from V and 7 bases from J, with 6 bases between. This CDR3 is CASSGPNTIYF. The CDR3, as DNA: TGTGCCAGCAGCGGGCCCAACACCATATATTTT.

J is TRBJ1-2 and V is TRBV3-1 (or the pseudogene TRBV3-2), with D perhaps matching TRBD1 (5 bases). The germline V gene has CDR1 LGHDT and CDR2 YNNKEL (reference sequence). Trimming shortened V by 4 bases and J by 4 bases, and 13 bases separated the two germline ends. This CDR3 has 14 amino acids. CDR3: CASSPPQGSYGYTF. Written as DNA, the CDR3 is TGTGCCAGCAGCCCACCTCAGGGATCCTATGGCTACACCTTC.

The rearrangement uses TRBV27 and TRBJ1-4; 7 bases match TRBD1. V was clipped by 2 bases and J by 10 bases; unmatched bases: 7. Looked up from germline, CDR1 is MNHEY and CDR2 is SMNVEV (reference sequence). This CDR3 comprises 14 residues. The CDR3 loop reads CASSLGQGVGKLFF. In DNA, the CDR3 is TGTGCCAGCAGTTTAGGGCAGGGGGTGGGAAAACTGTTTTTT.

The chain has TRBV3-1 (or the pseudogene TRBV3-2) and TRBJ1-1; D not resolved. CDR1 LGHDT and CDR2 YNNKEL come from the germline V gene (reference sequence). V was pared by 6 bases and J by 4 bases, with 12 bases between. The CDR3 covers 13 residues. DNA for the CDR3: TGTGCCAGCAGTAACGAGGGCCGCACTGAAGCTTTCTTT. It yields the protein CASSNEGRTEAFF.

V is TRBV27 and J is TRBJ2-7; D unclear. The V end lost 2 bases, the J end lost 3 bases, and 5 bases lay between the germline ends. This CDR3 comprises 12 residues. Germline loops: CDR1 MNHEY, CDR2 SMNVEV (reference sequence). The CDR3, as DNA: TGTGCCAGCAGTTTAATCGGCTACGAGCAGTACTTC. This codes for CASSLIGYEQYF.

The CDR3 loop reads CASSSPSWTGGDTQYF. DNA for the CDR3: TGTGCCAGCAGTTCCCCATCCTGGACGGGGGGAGATACGCAGTATTTT. The chain uses TRBV28 and TRBJ2-3, with 7 bases lining up with TRBD2. After removal of 4 bases from V and 5 bases from J, the junction contained 12 bases not matched to a gene. Germline V gene lookup returns CDR1 MDHEN and CDR2 SYDVKM. The CDR3 contains 16 residues. Full variable domain (remainder filled in from reference TRBV28 and TRBJ2-3): DVKVTQSSRYLVKRTGEKVFLECVQDMDHENMFWYRQDPGLGLRLIYFSYDVKMKEKGDIPEGYSVSREKKERFSLILESASTNQTSMYLCASSSPSWTGGDTQYFGPGTRLTVL.

The chain links TRBV5-4 to TRBJ1-2, with 7 bases fitting TRBD1. Losses at the gene ends were 2 bases for V and 5 bases for J; bases not matched to a gene: 6. Looked up from germline, CDR1 is SGHNT and CDR2 is YYREEE (reference sequence). CDR3 length: 14 amino acids. The CDR3 spells CASSFIEGAYGYTF. The CDR3 region has the DNA TGTGCCAGCAGCTTCATTGAGGGGGCTTATGGCTACACCTTC.

The rearrangement links TRBV21-1 to TRBJ1-5; the table assigns TRBD1, which was not confirmed against the DNA. TRBV21-1 is shown as a pseudogene. This CDR3 is built from 13 residues. CDR3 in amino acids: CASTGQGYQPQHF. The CDR3 bases are TGTGCCAGCACCGGACAGGGCTATCAGCCCCAGCATTTT.